These T cell receptor beta chains were read from a single sample in a study of CD4 and CD8 cells across lung adenocarcinoma regions. TCRdb re-called the PCR reads with MiXCR, one entry per CDR3 protein. The sample has roughly 19,000 distinct CDR3 sequences, roughly half seen once. Sequenced material: CD8+ T cells from the center of a lung tumor. Receptors were obtained from a female donor with lung adenocarcinoma. The CD4 and CD8 labels of this study may be unreliable. Each CDR3 is given with its conserved first and last residue. Fields, in order: V gene, clone size, CDR3 protein. Where a row states a size, it is once, few, many or the class of an expanded clone; other rows omit it.

v_call: TRBV12-3/TRBV12-4; clone_size: -; cdr3_aa: CASSSTTGMGETQYF
v_call: TRBV10-1; clone_size: -; cdr3_aa: CAGGDGGRDKDTQYF
v_call: TRBV6-1; clone_size: -; cdr3_aa: CASEKVVFGTQYF
v_call: TRBV6-5; clone_size: few; cdr3_aa: CASSYGAGSSNEQFF
v_call: TRBV10-3; clone_size: -; cdr3_aa: CAGCASHGEQFF
v_call: TRBV6-1; clone_size: -; cdr3_aa: CASSRMGTGLYEQYF
v_call: TRBV7-6; clone_size: many; cdr3_aa: CASSSTTRDTQYF